What follows are 7 T cell receptor beta chains derived from one specimen sequenced in a study of T cell responses to AZD1222 COVID-19 vaccine. Sequencing used immunoSEQ multiplex PCR; TCRdb keeps in-frame clones, though not all of them. The sample has nearly 200,000 clones; over 85% are singletons. Sequenced material: peripheral blood, taken 28 days after the second AZD1222 dose. These receptors were collected from an adult who received the AZD1222 COVID-19 vaccine.

The chain uses TRBV5-1 and TRBJ1-4; TRBD1 might be the D (5 bases). Germline-derived CDR1 and CDR2 are SGHRS and YFSETQ. The V end was cut by 4 bases, the J end by 6 bases, with 13 bases between. This CDR3 spans 14 amino acids. The CDR3 nucleotides read TGCGCCAGCAGCCTGGACAACGGGGATGAAAAACTGTTTTTT. It yields the protein CASSLDNGDEKLFF.

A remark on this clone: One end of the junction fails to match germline, which may point to a read error. The V gene is TRBV10-3, the J gene TRBJ2-1; tentatively, D is TRBD2 (5 bases). CDR1 and CDR2 from the germline V gene are ENHRY and SYGVKD. The CDR3 is made up of 14 amino acids. Here the CDR3 reads CAISESDSYNKQFF. DNA of the CDR3: TGTGCCATCAGTGAGTCGGACTCCTACAATAAGCAGTTCTTC.

The chain links TRBV29-1 to TRBJ2-2; the D is unclear. Trimming took 6 bases from V and 1 from J, leaving 6 bases between them. CDR1 is SQVTM and CDR2 is ANQGSEA in the germline V gene. This CDR3 region has 12 residues. The CDR3 reads CSVSRNTGELFF. Here the CDR3 DNA reads TGCAGCGTCTCCCGGAACACCGGGGAGCTGTTTTTT.

The chain has TRBV27 and TRBJ2-1; 8 bases agree with TRBD2. V gave up 7 bases and J gave up 0 bases; unmatched junction bases: 8. This CDR3 has 16 amino acids. Germline loops: CDR1 MNHEY, CDR2 SMNVEV (reference sequence). CDR3 sequence (DNA): TGTGCCAGCAACTCAATTCTAGCGGGCTCCTACAATGAGCAGTTCTTC. Amino acids: CASNSILAGSYNEQFF.

The V gene is TRBV27, the J gene TRBJ2-1; D possibly matches TRBD1 or TRBD2 (5 bases each). Germline V gene sequence: CDR1 MNHEY, CDR2 SMNVEV (reference sequence). The CDR3 has 15 amino acids. V lost 5 bases, J lost 5 bases, and 16 bases lay in between. In nucleotides, the CDR3 is TGTGCCAGCAGTCCCTTGGGGGTCGGTAACAATGAGCAGTTCTTC. Its translation: CASSPLGVGNNEQFF.

This clone was seen only once. V gene TRBV4-1 combines with J gene TRBJ2-7; possible D gene TRBD1, 6 bases. This CDR3 has 15 residues. The germline V gene encodes CDR1 MGHRA and CDR2 YSYEKL. V was shortened by 3 bases and J by 1 base, with 13 bases between the two germline ends. The CDR3: CASSQVGAFSYEQYF. The CDR3 DNA follows: TGCGCCAGCAGCCAGGTGGGGGCATTTTCCTACGAGCAGTACTTC.

This chain links TRBV12-3 or TRBV12-4 with TRBJ1-1; possibly TRBD1 for D (5 bases). This CDR3 is built from 11 residues. With 4 bases removed from V and 5 bases from J, the gap between germline ends came to 5 bases. The CDR3 loop reads CASSWGTEAFF. The CDR3 coding sequence is TGTGCCAGCAGTTGGGGGACTGAAGCTTTCTTT.